These 19 T cell receptor beta chains were sequenced from one sample in a study of T cells after yellow fever vaccination. TCRdb itself ran the 5' RACE reads through MiXCR, one entry per CDR3 protein. The profile covers some 260,000 distinct CDR3 sequences, with approximately 5.2% appearing a single time and roughly 3% taken by the ten largest. The source was CD4+ T cells sorted from PBMCs, collected on the day of the yellow fever booster vaccination. All receptors derive from a man aged 18-30 years who received the YFV17D yellow fever vaccine.

This CDR3 reads CASSRGQEVYEQYF. For the CDR3, the DNA is TGTGCCAGCAGCCGGGGACAGGAAGTTTACGAGCAGTACTTC. V gene TRBV3-1 combines with J gene TRBJ2-7; 8 bases match TRBD1. Per the germline V gene, CDR1 is LGHDT and CDR2 is YNNKEL (reference sequence). Germline trimming cut 4 bases from V and 4 bases from J; bases unmatched to any gene: 6. This CDR3 is 14 amino acids long.

The V call is TRBV6-5, the J call TRBJ2-3; D is possibly TRBD1 (6 bases). The CDR3 runs to 14 residues. Per the germline V gene, CDR1 is MNHEY and CDR2 is SVGAGI. V was pared by 2 bases and J by 5 bases, with 11 bases between. CDR3 sequence: CASSYTGTGDTQYF. For the CDR3, the DNA is TGTGCCAGCAGTTACACAGGGACCGGAGATACGCAGTATTTT.

This clonotype was observed a handful of times. The rearrangement links TRBV30 to TRBJ1-4, with 8 bases that match TRBD1. After removal of 7 bases from V and 8 bases from J, the junction contained 9 bases not matched to a gene. This CDR3 is 13 amino acids long. Germline CDR1 GTSNPN, CDR2 SVGIG (reference sequence). This chain's CDR3 is CASSRGLREKLFF. In DNA, the CDR3 is TGTGCCTCATCCAGGGGGCTAAGAGAAAAACTGTTTTTT.

The chain recombines TRBV5-1 with TRBJ1-2, with unresolved D. Trimming took 7 bases from V and 0 from J, leaving 10 bases between them. This CDR3 spans 13 amino acids. In germline, CDR1 is SGHRS, CDR2 YFSETQ. The CDR3 nucleotides are TGCGCCAGCGGAGAAGGATCTAACTATGGCTACACCTTC. This gives the protein CASGEGSNYGYTF.

This clonotype was picked up a small number of times. DNA of the CDR3: TGCGCCAGCAGCCCAACAACTGGAAACACCATATATTTT. Translated, it gives CASSPTTGNTIYF. The rearrangement uses TRBV4-3 and TRBJ1-3; D not resolved. The CDR3 consists of 13 residues. The V end was cut by 4 bases, the J end by 2 bases, with 6 bases between. The V gene's germline CDR1 is LGHNA and CDR2 YSLEER.

V gene TRBV18 combines with J gene TRBJ2-7, with D hard to call. The V end lost 2 bases, the J end lost 8 bases, and 16 bases lay between the germline ends. Looked up from germline, CDR1 is KGHSH and CDR2 is LQKENI. The CDR3 is 14 amino acids. The CDR3, as DNA: TGTGCCAGCTCACCATCAGGCAGGACCGTGAAGCAGTACGTC. Translation: CASSPSGRTVKQYV.

Ten or more counts support this clonotype. The chain is built from TRBV7-3 and TRBJ2-3; 8 bases are a match to TRBD2. J gave up 4 bases and V 5 bases, and 14 bases lay outside the gene matches. Germline CDR1 and CDR2: SGHTA and FQGTGA. The CDR3 sequence is 17 residues long. The CDR3: CASSDTLRGARADTQYF. DNA for the CDR3: TGTGCCAGCAGCGATACGTTGCGGGGGGCGAGGGCAGATACGCAGTATTTT.

This clonotype has ten or more counts. V usage is TRBV6-5 and J usage is TRBJ1-5, with 7 bases matching TRBD1. Per the germline V gene, CDR1 is MNHEY and CDR2 is SVGAGI. There are 15 residues in the CDR3. Trimming at V came to 5 bases and at J to 7 bases, leaving 11 bases not matched to a gene. The CDR3 region has the DNA TGTGCCAGCAGTAAACTCCGGGACAGTTGGCAGCCCCAGCATTTT. Protein sequence: CASSKLRDSWQPQHF.

In its sample, this clonotype was seen many times. V is TRBV20-1 and J is TRBJ2-3, with D tentatively TRBD1 or TRBD2 (5 bases each). Trimming pared 3 bases from V and 4 bases from J, leaving 11 bases between. Germline V gives CDR1 DFQATT, CDR2 SNEGSKA (reference sequence). CDR3 length equals 13 residues. The CDR3 region is CSASSGSSDTQYF. CDR3 sequence (DNA): TGCAGTGCTAGCTCAGGGAGCTCAGATACGCAGTATTTT.

J is TRBJ1-3 and V is TRBV6-2 or TRBV6-3, with D perhaps matching TRBD1 (5 bases). Trimming stripped 0 bases from V and 10 bases from J, with 16 bases between. The CDR3 is made up of 15 amino acids. CDR1 and CDR2 from the germline V gene are MNHEY and SVGEGT. The CDR3 region has the DNA TGTGCCAGCAGTTACTCGAGGGACCTTCGGGAAACCATATATTTT. Encoded protein: CASSYSRDLRETIYF.

This chain uses TRBV30 with TRBJ1-2, with 8 bases aligning to TRBD1. CDR3 length equals 14 residues. Germline CDR1 GTSNPN, CDR2 SVGIG (reference sequence). Germline trimming cut 7 bases from V and 7 bases from J; bases unmatched to any gene: 14. The CDR3 reads CASPGDRSNTGYTF. The CDR3 bases are TGTGCCTCGCCGGGGGACAGGTCGAATACTGGCTACACCTTC.

Many counts were recorded for this clonotype. V and J are TRBV9 and TRBJ1-2, with no clear D. V dropped 4 bases and J dropped 4 bases, with 11 bases sitting between them. Germline V gene lookup returns CDR1 SGDLS and CDR2 YYNGEE. The CDR3 is 13 residues long. The DNA for the CDR3 is TGTGCCAGCAGCCCAAGGACCTCCTATGGCTACACCTTC. Its translation: CASSPRTSYGYTF. The full variable domain, completed using reference TRBV9 and TRBJ1-2, is DSGVTQTPKHLITATGQRVTLRCSPRSGDLSVYWYQQSLDQGLQFLIQYYNGEERAKGNILERFSAQQFPDLHSELNLSSLELGDSALYFCASSPRTSYGYTFGSGTRLTVV.

In its sample, this clonotype was seen many times. The chain links TRBV19 to TRBJ2-4, with TRBD1 identical over 7 bases. CDR1 and CDR2 from the germline V gene are LNHDA and SQIVND (reference sequence). CDR3 length: 15 residues. V lost 1 base and J lost 6; bases outside the gene matches: 6. The CDR3: CASSIGLNRGNIQYF. CDR3 nucleotide sequence: TGTGCCAGTAGTATAGGTTTGAACAGGGGAAACATTCAGTACTTC.

The chain employs TRBV7-3 and TRBJ2-7; 8 nucleotides match TRBD1. The germline CDR1 and CDR2 sequences are SGHTA and FQGTGA. The CDR3 is 14 amino acids. V lost 10 bases, J lost 0 bases, and 8 bases stayed unmatched. The CDR3 DNA is TGTGCCAACCTGACAGGGGTTAGCTCCTACGAGCAGTACTTC. Its translation: CANLTGVSSYEQYF.

The gene calls are TRBV6-5 and TRBJ1-2, with D tentatively TRBD1 (6 bases). Trimming removed 5 bases at V and 5 bases at J, with 21 bases between. Germline CDR1 reads MNHEY; CDR2 reads SVGAGI. The CDR3 length is 16 residues. DNA for the CDR3: TGTGCCAGCAGTCCCGAAGGGGGTTCCTTTGGGTATGGCTACACCTTC. Its protein product is CASSPEGGSFGYGYTF.

This clonotype was seen more than once but under ten times. This rearrangement joins TRBV6-5 to TRBJ2-1; D remains ambiguous. The CDR3 runs 11 residues. V dropped 6 bases and J dropped 9 bases, with 9 bases sitting between them. The germline V gene has CDR1 MNHEY and CDR2 SVGAGI. Here the CDR3 DNA reads TGTGCCAGCAGCCACAACCTTGAGCAGTTCTTC. This translates into CASSHNLEQFF.

The genes are TRBV19 and TRBJ2-5; a possible D gene is TRBD1 (6 bases). The V and J ends lost 1 base and 4 bases respectively, with 16 bases between them. Looked up from germline, CDR1 is LNHDA and CDR2 is SQIVND (reference sequence). CDR3 length: 16 residues. For the CDR3, the DNA is TGTGCCAGTAGTATAGCAACAGGGATATTCGGAGAGACCCAGTACTTC. This codes for CASSIATGIFGETQYF.

This clonotype was seen only a few times. The gene calls are TRBV12-3 or TRBV12-4 and TRBJ1-4; 7 bases line up with TRBD1. The V gene end was trimmed by 7 bases and the J gene end by 8 bases; junction bases not matched to a gene: 10. This CDR3 is 14 amino acids long. The CDR3 DNA follows: TGTGCCAGCACCTTGGAGGGGGCACGGGAAAAACTGTTTTTT. Amino acid sequence: CASTLEGAREKLFF.

This clonotype was counted between two and nine times. J is TRBJ2-3 and V is TRBV2; the D is unclear. Per germline, CDR1 SNHLY and CDR2 FYNNEI. Trimming left V 3 bases short and J 4 bases short, with 11 bases between. CDR3 length: 14 residues. DNA of the CDR3: TGTGCCAGCAGTGATCCGACCTCGGCAGATACGCAGTATTTT. This gives the protein CASSDPTSADTQYF.